This T cell receptor beta chain originates from a study of technical replicates of blood from four donors. Germline V gene lookup returns CDR1 SGHNT and CDR2 YYREEE (reference sequence). V was clipped by 4 bases and J by 1 base, with 8 bases between them. This CDR3 comprises 13 residues. Some clones are missing from TCRdb's copy, which holds only in-frame ones; the method was immunoSEQ multiplex PCR. The table has about 62,000 clones, nearly 98% seen once; the top ten hold under 0.2%. What was sequenced was T cells isolated from PBMCs. V usage is TRBV5-4 and J usage is TRBJ1-1; D is possibly TRBD1 (6 bases). The origin of this receptor is a human donor in good health. The CDR3 sequence is CASSQQGNTEAFF. CDR3 nucleotides: TGTGCCAGCAGCCAACAGGGGAACACTGAAGCTTTCTTT.